A selection of T cell receptor beta chains follows, all from one sample in a study of PD-1 blockade in mismatch repair-deficient tumors. Only in-frame clones appear in the TCRdb table, and some are missing; sequencing was by immunoSEQ multiplex PCR. The sample lists roughly 50,000 clones, around 82% seen once, with approximately 3.2% in the top ten. The starting material was peripheral blood, obtained 4 weeks after starting pembrolizumab. The receptor set was obtained from an adult with mismatch repair-deficient cancer. Each CDR3 is given with its conserved first and last residue. The D gene is left open where the match is weak. For some rows the clone size is stated as once, few or many, or as a class when expanded; others skip it.

TRBJ2-5	.	.	TRBV27	TGTGCCAGCAGTTTATCAGGCCAAAAGGAGATCCAGTACTTC	CASSLSGQKEIQYF
TRBJ2-1	.	.	TRBV5-6	TGTGCCAGCAGTTCGACAAGGTTTTTAAATGAGCAGTTCTTC	CASSSTRFLNEQFF
TRBJ2-3	.	.	TRBV7-3	TGTGCCAGCAGCCAAGAGGGACACACAGATACGCAGTATTTT	CASSQEGHTDTQYF
TRBJ2-7	.	TRBD1	TRBV5-6	TGTGCCAGCAGCTTCGGACAGGGTTTGCGCGAGCAGTACTTC	CASSFGQGLREQYF
TRBJ1-3	.	TRBD1	TRBV9	TGTGCCAGCAGCGTAGGGGACAGGGTGCAAAACACCATATATTTT	CASSVGDRVQNTIYF
TRBJ2-5	few	.	TRBV6-6	TGTGCCACCCAGCGGGCCGCCCAAGAGACCCAGTACTTC	CATQRAAQETQYF
TRBJ1-1	.	.	TRBV9	TGTGCCAGCAGCGCGGACAGCGGGAACACTGAAGCTTTCTTT	CASSADSGNTEAFF
TRBJ1-1	.	TRBD1	TRBV6-6	TGTGCCAGCAGTTACCCAACGACAGGGGTTAACACTGAAGCTTTCTTT	CASSYPTTGVNTEAFF
TRBJ1-1	.	.	TRBV5-4	TGTGCCAGCAGCTTGGGGGGCAGGAACACTGAAGCTTTCTTT	CASSLGGRNTEAFF
TRBJ1-5	few	.	TRBV30	TGTGCCTGGAGTGTAGGACAGAACAATCAGCCCCAGCATTTT	CAWSVGQNNQPQHF
TRBJ1-3	.	TRBD1	TRBV7-9	TGTGCCAGCAGCTTGTCTTTAAGGACAGGTGGAAACACCATATATTTT	CASSLSLRTGGNTIYF
TRBJ2-1	.	.	TRBV11-3	TGTGCCAGCAGCCCAACAGCAGGGAAGCAGTTCTTC	CASSPTAGKQFF
TRBJ1-4	few	TRBD1	TRBV27	TGTGCCAGCAGCCTGGGGCAGGGGGTCAGGCCTAATGAAAAACTGTTTTTT	CASSLGQGVRPNEKLFF
TRBJ2-7	few	TRBD1	TRBV19	TGTGCCAGTAGTAAGGGGGACAGGGGGCTCGGGGAGCAGTACTTC	CASSKGDRGLGEQYF
TRBJ2-5	.	.	TRBV11-3	TGTGCCAGCAGCCCGTCCTCCGGGACCGGGAAAGAGACCCAGTACTTC	CASSPSSGTGKETQYF
TRBJ2-7	.	TRBD1	TRBV9	TGTGCCAGCAGCCCCCGGGACAGGGGGCTCTACGAGCAGTACTTC	CASSPRDRGLYEQYF
TRBJ1-1	.	TRBD1	TRBV7-8	TGTGCCAGCAGCTCATTCTCCGGGACAGATTTCACTGAAGCTTTCTTT	CASSSFSGTDFTEAFF
TRBJ2-2	.	TRBD2	TRBV14	TGTGCCAGCAGCCCCACGACTAGCGGGATAAGAGCGAACACCGGGGAGCTGTTTTTT	CASSPTTSGIRANTGELFF
TRBJ2-4	.	.	TRBV5-4	TGTGCCAGCAGCTTGGGGGGAGGCAACATTCAGTACTTC	CASSLGGGNIQYF
TRBJ2-1	.	.	TRBV27	TGTGCCAGCACCTCTACCTGGGGGGATCGTTCCTACAATGAGCAGTTCTTC	CASTSTWGDRSYNEQFF
TRBJ2-7	.	TRBD2	TRBV6-1	TGTGCCAGCAGTGAAGAAGGGGTACTAGCGGGAGGCTACGAGCAGTACTTC	CASSEEGVLAGGYEQYF
TRBJ2-2	.	TRBD2	TRBV7-7	TGTGCTAGCAGCGACCTTACTAGCGGTAACACCGGGGAGCTGTTTTTT	CASSDLTSGNTGELFF
TRBJ2-1	.	TRBD2	TRBV5-1	TGCGCCAGCAGCATGACTAGCGGGACGTACAATGAGCAGTTCTTC	CASSMTSGTYNEQFF
TRBJ2-2	.	.	TRBV9	TGTGCCAGCACCCGACAGGTCACCGGGGAGCTGTTTTTT	CASTRQVTGELFF
TRBJ1-5	.	.	TRBV29-1	TGCAGCGTTACTGGGACCGGCAATCAGCCCCAGCATTTT	CSVTGTGNQPQHF
TRBJ1-2	few	.	TRBV5-1	TGCGCCAGCAGCTCCGGGACGGATTATGGCTACACCTTC	CASSSGTDYGYTF
TRBJ2-7	.	.	TRBV7-3	TGTGCCAGCAGCCCCCAGGGAGGTGGCTACGAGCAGTACTTC	CASSPQGGGYEQYF
TRBJ2-1	.	.	TRBV5-4	TGTGCCAGCAGCTTGGGGGGAGCCACCTACAATGAGCAGTTCTTC	CASSLGGATYNEQFF
TRBJ1-1	once	.	TRBV19	TGTGCCAGTAGGTTTGGGACAGAAGCTTTCTTT	CASRFGTEAFF
TRBJ1-4	.	.	TRBV10-2	TGCGCCAGCAGGGTCCAGGGCCGGCCTAATGAAAAACTGTTTTTT	CASRVQGRPNEKLFF
TRBJ2-7	.	TRBD2	TRBV29-1	TGCAGCGTAGGGGGGGGTTTCGCTAGCGGGAGCCTCTACGAGCAGTACTTC	CSVGGGFASGSLYEQYF
TRBJ1-1	.	.	TRBV27	TGTGCCAGCAGGACAATCAGGAACACTGAAGCTTTCTTT	CASRTIRNTEAFF
TRBJ2-7	.	TRBD1	TRBV2	TGTGCCAGCAGACCGCGGACAGGGAACTCCTACGAGCAGTACTTC	CASRPRTGNSYEQYF
TRBJ2-5	.	.	TRBV27	TGTGCCACCGGGACCCTCAAGAGCCAAGAGACCCAGTACTTC	CATGTLKSQETQYF
TRBJ1-3	.	TRBD1	TRBV30	TGTGCCTCGGAAAGGGACAGCTCTGGAAACACCATATATTTT	CASERDSSGNTIYF
TRBJ1-4	.	.	TRBV6-1	TGTGCCAGCAGTGATCTCGCGTCAGACGAAAATGAAAAACTGTTTTTT	CASSDLASDENEKLFF
TRBJ1-5	few	TRBD1	TRBV7-2	TGTGCCAGCAGCCCAGGGGGGGTCAGGCAGCCCCAGCATTTT	CASSPGGVRQPQHF
TRBJ1-2	.	TRBD1	TRBV19	TGTGCCAGTAGTATAAGTGCCCCGGACAGGACCTATGGCTACACCTTC	CASSISAPDRTYGYTF
TRBJ1-3	.	TRBD1	TRBV5-6	TGTGCCAGCAGCTTACAGGGGGATGCGCCTTCGACCTCTGGAAACACCATATATTTT	CASSLQGDAPSTSGNTIYF
TRBJ2-2	once	TRBD2	TRBV7-2	TGTGCCAGCAGCTGGACTAGCGGGAGGGCCAGCACCGGGGAGCTGTTTTTT	CASSWTSGRASTGELFF
TRBJ2-7	once	.	TRBV5-4	TGTGCCAGCAGCTTTTCTGAGGTCGCCTACGAGCAGTACTTC	CASSFSEVAYEQYF
TRBJ2-7	.	.	TRBV10-2	TGCGCCAGCAGCCCCCCGGGCGAGCAGTACTTC	CASSPPGEQYF
TRBJ2-7	.	.	TRBV11-3	TGTGCCAGCAGCTTAGTTAAGGGAGAGCAGTACTTC	CASSLVKGEQYF